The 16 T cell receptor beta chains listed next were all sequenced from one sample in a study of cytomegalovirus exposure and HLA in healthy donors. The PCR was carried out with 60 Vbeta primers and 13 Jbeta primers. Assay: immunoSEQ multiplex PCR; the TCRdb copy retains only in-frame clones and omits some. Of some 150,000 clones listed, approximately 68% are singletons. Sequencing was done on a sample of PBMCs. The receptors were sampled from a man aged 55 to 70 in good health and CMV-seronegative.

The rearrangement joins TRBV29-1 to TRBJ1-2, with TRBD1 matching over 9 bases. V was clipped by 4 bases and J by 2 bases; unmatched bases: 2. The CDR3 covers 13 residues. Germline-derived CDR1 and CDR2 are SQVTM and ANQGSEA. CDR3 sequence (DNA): TGCAGCGTTGTGGGACAGGGAAACTATGGCTACACCTTC. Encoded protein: CSVVGQGNYGYTF.

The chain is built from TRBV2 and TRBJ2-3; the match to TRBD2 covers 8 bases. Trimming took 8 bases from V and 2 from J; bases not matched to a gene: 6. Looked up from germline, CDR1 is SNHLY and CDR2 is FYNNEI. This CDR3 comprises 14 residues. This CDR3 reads CASQTSGATDTQYF. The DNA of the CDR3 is TGTGCCAGCCAAACTAGCGGTGCCACAGATACGCAGTATTTT.

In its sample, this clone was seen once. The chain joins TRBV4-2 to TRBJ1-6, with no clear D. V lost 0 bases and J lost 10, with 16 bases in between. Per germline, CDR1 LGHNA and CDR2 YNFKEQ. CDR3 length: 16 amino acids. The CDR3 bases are TGTGCCAGCAGCCAAGATCGGGGTGTCCGTCGATCACCCCTCCACTTT. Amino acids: CASSQDRGVRRSPLHF.

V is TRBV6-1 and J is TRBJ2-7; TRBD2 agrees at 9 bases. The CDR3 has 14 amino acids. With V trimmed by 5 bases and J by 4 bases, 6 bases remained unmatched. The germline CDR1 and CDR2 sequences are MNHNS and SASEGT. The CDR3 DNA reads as TGTGCCAGCAGTTCATCTAGCGGGGTTTACGAGCAGTACTTC. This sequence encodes CASSSSSGVYEQYF.

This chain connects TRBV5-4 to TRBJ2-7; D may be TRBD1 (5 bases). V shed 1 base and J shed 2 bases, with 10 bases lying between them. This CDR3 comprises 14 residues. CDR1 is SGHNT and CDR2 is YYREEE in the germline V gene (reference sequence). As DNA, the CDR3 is TGTGCCAGCAGCTTGACAGGAATTACCTACGAGCAGTACTTC. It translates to CASSLTGITYEQYF.

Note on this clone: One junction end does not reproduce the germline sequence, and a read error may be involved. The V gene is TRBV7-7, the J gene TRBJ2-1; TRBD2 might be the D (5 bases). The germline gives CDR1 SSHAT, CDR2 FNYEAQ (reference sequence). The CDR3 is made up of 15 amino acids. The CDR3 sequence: CASSPGFGLNNEQFF. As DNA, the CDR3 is TGTGCTAGCAGCCCGGGGTTCGGGCTTAACAATGAGCAGTTCTTC.

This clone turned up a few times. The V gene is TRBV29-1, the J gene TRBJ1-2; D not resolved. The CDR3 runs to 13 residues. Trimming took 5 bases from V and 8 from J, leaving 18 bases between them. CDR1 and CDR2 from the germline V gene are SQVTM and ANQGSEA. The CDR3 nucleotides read TGCAGCGTTACCGAGCGGAGGGTAGGAGGCTACACCTTC. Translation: CSVTERRVGGYTF.

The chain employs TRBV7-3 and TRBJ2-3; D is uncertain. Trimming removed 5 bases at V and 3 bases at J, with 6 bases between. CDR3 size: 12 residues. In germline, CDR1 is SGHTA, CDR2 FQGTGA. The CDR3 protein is CASSDGTDTQYF. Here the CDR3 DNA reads TGTGCCAGCAGCGACGGGACAGATACGCAGTATTTT.

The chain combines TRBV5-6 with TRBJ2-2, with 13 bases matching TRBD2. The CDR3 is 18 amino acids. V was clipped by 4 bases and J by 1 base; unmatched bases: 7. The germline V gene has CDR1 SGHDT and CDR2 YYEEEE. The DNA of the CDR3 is TGTGCCAGCAGCCCTCCGGGACTAGCGGGGTTGAACACCGGGGAGCTGTTTTTT. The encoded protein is CASSPPGLAGLNTGELFF.

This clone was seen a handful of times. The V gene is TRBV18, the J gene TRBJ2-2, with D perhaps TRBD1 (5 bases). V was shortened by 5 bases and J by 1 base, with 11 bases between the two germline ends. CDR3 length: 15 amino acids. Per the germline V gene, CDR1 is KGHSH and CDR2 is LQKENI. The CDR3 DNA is TGTGCCAGCTCAGGATACACAGGGAACACCGGGGAGCTGTTTTTT. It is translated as CASSGYTGNTGELFF.

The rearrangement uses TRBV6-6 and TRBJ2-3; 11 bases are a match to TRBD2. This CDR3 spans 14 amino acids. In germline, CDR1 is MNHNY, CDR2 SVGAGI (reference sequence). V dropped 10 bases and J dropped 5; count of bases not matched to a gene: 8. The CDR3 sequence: CATTLSGRGDTQYF. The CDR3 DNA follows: TGTGCCACCACCCTTAGCGGGAGGGGAGATACGCAGTATTTT.

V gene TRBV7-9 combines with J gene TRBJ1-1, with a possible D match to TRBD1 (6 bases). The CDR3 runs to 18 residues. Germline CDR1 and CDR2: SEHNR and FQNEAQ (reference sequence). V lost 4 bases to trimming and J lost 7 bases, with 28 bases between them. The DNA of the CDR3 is TGTGCCAGCAGCTCCCGGGGTCGGAGGGGGGGGTTAGCCGGTGAAGCTTTCTTT. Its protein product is CASSSRGRRGGLAGEAFF.

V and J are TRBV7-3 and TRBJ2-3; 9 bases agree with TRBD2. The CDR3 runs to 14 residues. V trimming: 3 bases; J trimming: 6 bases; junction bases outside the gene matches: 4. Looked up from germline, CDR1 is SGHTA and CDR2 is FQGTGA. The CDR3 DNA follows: TGTGCCAGCAGCTTTCTAGCGGGAAGGGATACGCAGTATTTT. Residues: CASSFLAGRDTQYF.

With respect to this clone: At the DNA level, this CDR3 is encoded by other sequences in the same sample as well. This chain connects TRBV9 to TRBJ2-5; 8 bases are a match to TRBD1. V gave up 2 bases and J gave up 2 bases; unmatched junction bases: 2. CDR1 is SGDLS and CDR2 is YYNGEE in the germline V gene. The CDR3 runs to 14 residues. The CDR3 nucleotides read TGTGCCAGCAGCGTTGGGACAGGACAAGAGACCCAGTACTTC. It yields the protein CASSVGTGQETQYF.

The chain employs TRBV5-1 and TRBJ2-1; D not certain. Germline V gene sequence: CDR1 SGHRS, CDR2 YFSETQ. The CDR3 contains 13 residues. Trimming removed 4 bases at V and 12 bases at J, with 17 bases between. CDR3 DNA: TGCGCCAGCAGCCTGCCCTTGTTTGAGCGGCAGTTCTTC. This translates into CASSLPLFERQFF. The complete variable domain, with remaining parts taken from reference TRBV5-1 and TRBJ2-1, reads KAGVTQTPRYLIKTRGQQVTLSCSPISGHRSVSWYQQTPGQGLQFLFEYFSETQRNKGNFPGRFSGRQFSNSRSEMNVSTLELGDSALYLCASSLPLFERQFFGPGTRLTVL.

For the CDR3, the DNA is TGTGCCAGCAGCTTTTGGGACAGGGCGAACACTGAAGCTTTCTTT. It specifies CASSFWDRANTEAFF. This chain joins TRBV7-9 and TRBJ1-1, with 9 bases aligning to TRBD1. The CDR3 spans 15 residues. J gave up 1 base and V 3 bases, and 3 bases lay outside the gene matches. CDR1 and CDR2 from the germline V gene are SEHNR and FQNEAQ (reference sequence).